The 6 T cell receptor beta chains listed next were all sequenced from one sample in a study of cytomegalovirus exposure and HLA in healthy donors. The PCR used 60 Vbeta and 13 Jbeta primers. The method was immunoSEQ multiplex PCR; TCRdb's version includes in-frame clones alone and lacks a portion of them. The sample holds around 90,000 clones, roughly four fifths seen once. Sequenced input: PBMCs. The receptor source for this set is a human donor in good health.

This sequence joins TRBV5-6 and TRBJ2-7; 9 nucleotides match TRBD1. In germline, CDR1 is SGHDT, CDR2 YYEEEE. The CDR3 extends over 13 amino acids. J gave up 2 bases and V 7 bases, and 4 bases lay outside the gene matches. CDR3 DNA: TGTGCCAGCTTGGGGACAGGGACCTACGAGCAGTACTTC. The encoded protein is CASLGTGTYEQYF.

The CDR3 loop is CASRQTIYGYTF. The CDR3 DNA is TGTGCCAGCCGACAGACGATCTATGGCTACACCTTC. This chain links TRBV19 with TRBJ1-2; D possibly corresponds to TRBD1 (5 bases). This CDR3 comprises 12 residues. Germline loops: CDR1 LNHDA, CDR2 SQIVND (reference sequence). V was cut by 9 bases and J by 4 bases, with 12 bases left in between.

This clone was counted only a few times. The chain is built from TRBV5-1 and TRBJ2-5; no clear D gene. The J call may be faulty, since TRBJ2-7 better matches the DNA end. Looked up from germline, CDR1 is SGHRS and CDR2 is YFSETQ. This CDR3 region has 12 residues. In DNA form, the CDR3 reads TGCGCCAGCAGCTTGGTAGGAGACGAGCAGTACTTC. Residues: CASSLVGDEQYF.

This chain joins TRBV7-9 and TRBJ1-5, with TRBD1 identical over 7 bases. V lost 5 bases, J lost 4 bases, and 8 bases stayed unmatched. The CDR3 consists of 15 residues. Per germline, CDR1 SEHNR and CDR2 FQNEAQ (reference sequence). In DNA form, the CDR3 reads TGTGCCAGCAGCCGCGCCGGACAGGTGAATCAGCCCCAGCATTTT. Encoded protein: CASSRAGQVNQPQHF. Variable domain in full (rest from reference TRBV7-9 and TRBJ1-5): DTGVSQNPRHKITKRGQNVTFRCDPISEHNRLYWYRQTLGQGPEFLTYFQNEAQLEKSRLLSDRFSAERPKGSFSTLEIQRTEQGDSAMYLCASSRAGQVNQPQHFGDGTRLSIL.

The chain joins TRBV5-1 to TRBJ2-5; TRBD2 aligns across 11 bases. CDR3 length equals 18 residues. The germline CDR1 and CDR2 sequences are SGHRS and YFSETQ. V was clipped by 4 bases and J by 6 bases; unmatched bases: 17. The DNA of the CDR3 is TGCGCCAGCAGCCGGATGGGACTAGCGGAGCCGGGCTGGCAGACCCAGTACTTC. Translated: CASSRMGLAEPGWQTQYF.

The chain is built from TRBV6-5 and TRBJ2-6; tentative D call: TRBD1 (6 bases). Germline loops: CDR1 MNHEY, CDR2 SVGAGI. Trimming cost V 4 bases and J 4 bases, with 11 bases left between them. This CDR3 region has 15 residues. The CDR3 region is CASSFTGFGANVLTF. The CDR3 coding sequence is TGTGCCAGCAGTTTTACAGGGTTCGGGGCCAACGTCCTGACTTTC.